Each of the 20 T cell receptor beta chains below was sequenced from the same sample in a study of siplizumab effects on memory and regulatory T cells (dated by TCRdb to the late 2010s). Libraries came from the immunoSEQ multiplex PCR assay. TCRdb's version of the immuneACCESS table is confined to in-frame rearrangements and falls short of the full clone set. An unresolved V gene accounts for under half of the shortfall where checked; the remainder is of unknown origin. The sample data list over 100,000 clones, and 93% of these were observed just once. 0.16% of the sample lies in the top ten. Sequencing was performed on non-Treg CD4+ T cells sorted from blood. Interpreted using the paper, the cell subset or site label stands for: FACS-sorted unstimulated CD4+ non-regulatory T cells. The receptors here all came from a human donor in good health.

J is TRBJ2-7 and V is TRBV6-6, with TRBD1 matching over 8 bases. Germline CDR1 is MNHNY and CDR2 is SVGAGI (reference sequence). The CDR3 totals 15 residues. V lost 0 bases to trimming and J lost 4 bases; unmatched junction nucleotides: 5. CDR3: CASSYSSGQGYEQYF. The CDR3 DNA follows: TGTGCCAGCAGTTACTCATCCGGACAGGGATACGAGCAGTACTTC.

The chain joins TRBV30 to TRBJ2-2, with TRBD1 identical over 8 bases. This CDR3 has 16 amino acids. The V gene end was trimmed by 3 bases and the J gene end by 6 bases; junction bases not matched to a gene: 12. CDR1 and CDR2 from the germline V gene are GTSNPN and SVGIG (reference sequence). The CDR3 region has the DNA TGTGCCTGGAGCCCTGGCCGACAGGGGTGGGCCGGGGAGCTGTTTTTT. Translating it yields CAWSPGRQGWAGELFF.

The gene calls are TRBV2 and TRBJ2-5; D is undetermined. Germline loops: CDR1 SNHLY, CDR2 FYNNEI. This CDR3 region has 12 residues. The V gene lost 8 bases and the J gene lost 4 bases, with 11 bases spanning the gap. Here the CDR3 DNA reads TGTGCCAGCTCGAGTGGGGTAGAGACCCAGTACTTC. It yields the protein CASSSGVETQYF.

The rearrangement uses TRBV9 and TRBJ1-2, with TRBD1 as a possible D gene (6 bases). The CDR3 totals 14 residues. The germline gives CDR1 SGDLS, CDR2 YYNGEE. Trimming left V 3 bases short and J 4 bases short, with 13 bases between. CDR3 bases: TGTGCCAGCAGCGGCCGGGACACAGTCTATGGCTACACCTTC. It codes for CASSGRDTVYGYTF.

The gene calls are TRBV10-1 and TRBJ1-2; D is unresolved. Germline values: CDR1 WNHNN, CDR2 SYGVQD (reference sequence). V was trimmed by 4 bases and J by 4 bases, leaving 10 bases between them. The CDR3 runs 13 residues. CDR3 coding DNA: TGCGCCAGCAGTGCCGGACGGACCTATGGCTACACCTTC. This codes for CASSAGRTYGYTF.

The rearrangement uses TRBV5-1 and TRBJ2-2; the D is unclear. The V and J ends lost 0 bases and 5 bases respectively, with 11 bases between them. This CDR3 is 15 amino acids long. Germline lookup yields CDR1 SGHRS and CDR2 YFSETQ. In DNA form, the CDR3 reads TGCGCCAGCAGCTTGGAAAACGTGGTTACCGGGGAGCTGTTTTTT. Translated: CASSLENVVTGELFF.

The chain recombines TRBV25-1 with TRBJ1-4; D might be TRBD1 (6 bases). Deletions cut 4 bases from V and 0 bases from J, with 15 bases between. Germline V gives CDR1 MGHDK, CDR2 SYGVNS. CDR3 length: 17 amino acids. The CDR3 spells CASSADLRTATNEKLFF. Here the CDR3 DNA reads TGTGCCAGCAGTGCCGACCTCCGGACAGCAACTAATGAAAAACTGTTTTTT.

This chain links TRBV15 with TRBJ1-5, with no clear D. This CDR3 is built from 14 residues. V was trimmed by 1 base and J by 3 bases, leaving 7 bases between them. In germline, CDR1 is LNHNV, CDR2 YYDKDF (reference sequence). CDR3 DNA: TGTGCCACCAGCAGAGGGGTCCCCAATCAGCCCCAGCATTTT. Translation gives CATSRGVPNQPQHF.

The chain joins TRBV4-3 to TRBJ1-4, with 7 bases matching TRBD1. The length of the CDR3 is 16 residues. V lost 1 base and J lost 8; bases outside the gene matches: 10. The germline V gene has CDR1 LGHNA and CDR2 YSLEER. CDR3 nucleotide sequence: TGCGCCAGCAGCCAAGTGCTGACAGGGTCTGGAGAAAAACTGTTTTTT. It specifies CASSQVLTGSGEKLFF.

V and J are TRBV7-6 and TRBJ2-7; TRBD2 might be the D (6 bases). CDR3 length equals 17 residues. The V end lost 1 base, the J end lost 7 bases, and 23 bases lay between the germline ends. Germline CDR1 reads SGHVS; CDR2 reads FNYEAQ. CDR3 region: CASSLVFNRLVAGEQYF. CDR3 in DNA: TGTGCCAGCAGCTTAGTATTCAACAGACTAGTTGCGGGAGAGCAGTACTTC.

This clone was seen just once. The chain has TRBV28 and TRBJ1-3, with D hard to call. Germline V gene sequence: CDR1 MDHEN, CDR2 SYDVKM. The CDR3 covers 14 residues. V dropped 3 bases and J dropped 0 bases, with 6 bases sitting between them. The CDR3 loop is CASSFTRSGNTIYF. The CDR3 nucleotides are TGTGCCAGCAGTTTTACCCGCTCTGGAAACACCATATATTTT.

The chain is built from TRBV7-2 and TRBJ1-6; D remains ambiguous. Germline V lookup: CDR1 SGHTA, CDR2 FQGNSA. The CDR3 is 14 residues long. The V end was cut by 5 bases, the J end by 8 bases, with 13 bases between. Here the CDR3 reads CASSPRTADSPLHF. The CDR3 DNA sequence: TGTGCCAGCAGCCCAAGGACTGCGGATTCACCCCTCCACTTT. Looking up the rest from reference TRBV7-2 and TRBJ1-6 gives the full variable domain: GAGVSQSPSNKVTEKGKDVELRCDPISGHTALYWYRQSLGQGLEFLIYFQGNSAPDKSGLPSDRFSAERTGGSVSTLTIQRTQQEDSAVYLCASSPRTADSPLHFGNGTRLTVT.

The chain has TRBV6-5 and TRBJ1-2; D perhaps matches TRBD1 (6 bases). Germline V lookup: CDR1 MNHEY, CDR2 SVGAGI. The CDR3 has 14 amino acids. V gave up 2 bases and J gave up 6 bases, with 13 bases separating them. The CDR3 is CASSYKSGADGYTF. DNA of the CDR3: TGTGCCAGCAGTTACAAGTCAGGGGCTGATGGCTACACCTTC.

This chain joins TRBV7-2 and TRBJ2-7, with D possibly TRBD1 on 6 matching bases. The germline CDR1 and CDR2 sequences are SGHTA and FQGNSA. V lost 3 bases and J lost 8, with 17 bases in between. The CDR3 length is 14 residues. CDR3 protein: CASSFRDNTQQQYF. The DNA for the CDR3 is TGTGCCAGCAGCTTCCGGGACAATACCCAACAGCAGTACTTC.

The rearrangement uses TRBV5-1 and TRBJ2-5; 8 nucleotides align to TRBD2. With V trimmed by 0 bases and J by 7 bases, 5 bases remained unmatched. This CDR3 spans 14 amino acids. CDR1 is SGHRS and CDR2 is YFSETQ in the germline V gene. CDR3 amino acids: CASSLGGSGGTQYF. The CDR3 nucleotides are TGCGCCAGCAGCTTGGGGGGCAGCGGGGGGACCCAGTACTTC.

The CDR3 region is CASSSTPSGGLNTQYF. The DNA of the CDR3 is TGTGCCAGCAGTTCAACTCCTAGCGGGGGCCTTAATACGCAGTATTTT. This chain uses TRBV6-4 with TRBJ2-3; the match to TRBD2 covers 10 bases. Germline values: CDR1 MRHNA, CDR2 SNTAGT. The CDR3 contains 16 residues. Germline trimming cut 5 bases from V and 7 bases from J; bases unmatched to any gene: 12.

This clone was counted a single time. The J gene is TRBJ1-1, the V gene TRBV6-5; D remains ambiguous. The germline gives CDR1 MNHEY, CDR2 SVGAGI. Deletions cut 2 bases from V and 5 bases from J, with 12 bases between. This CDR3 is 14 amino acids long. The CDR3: CASSYLGASTEAFF. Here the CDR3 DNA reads TGTGCCAGCAGTTACCTGGGAGCGAGTACTGAAGCTTTCTTT.

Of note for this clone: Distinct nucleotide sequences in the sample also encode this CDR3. Here the CDR3 DNA reads TGTGCCAGCAGCTTGGGATACACCGGGGAGCTGTTTTTT. As protein: CASSLGYTGELFF. The chain combines TRBV11-1 with TRBJ2-2; D ambiguous. Germline CDR1 SGHAT, CDR2 FQDESV (reference sequence). Between the trimmed V and J ends, which lost 3 bases and 3 bases, there was a span of 5 bases. The CDR3 contains 13 residues.

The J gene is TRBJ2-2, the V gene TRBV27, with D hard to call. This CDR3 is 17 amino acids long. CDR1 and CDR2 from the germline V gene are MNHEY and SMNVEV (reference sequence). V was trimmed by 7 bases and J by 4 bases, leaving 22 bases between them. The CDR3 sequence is CASIARVPWQTTGELFF. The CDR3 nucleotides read TGTGCCAGCATCGCACGGGTTCCATGGCAGACCACCGGGGAGCTGTTTTTT.

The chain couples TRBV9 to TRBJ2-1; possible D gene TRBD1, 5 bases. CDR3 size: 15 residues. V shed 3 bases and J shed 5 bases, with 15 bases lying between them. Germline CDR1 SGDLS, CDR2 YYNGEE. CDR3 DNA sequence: TGTGCCAGCAGCGCAAACTGGGGCTGGAACAATGAGCAGTTCTTC. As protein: CASSANWGWNNEQFF.